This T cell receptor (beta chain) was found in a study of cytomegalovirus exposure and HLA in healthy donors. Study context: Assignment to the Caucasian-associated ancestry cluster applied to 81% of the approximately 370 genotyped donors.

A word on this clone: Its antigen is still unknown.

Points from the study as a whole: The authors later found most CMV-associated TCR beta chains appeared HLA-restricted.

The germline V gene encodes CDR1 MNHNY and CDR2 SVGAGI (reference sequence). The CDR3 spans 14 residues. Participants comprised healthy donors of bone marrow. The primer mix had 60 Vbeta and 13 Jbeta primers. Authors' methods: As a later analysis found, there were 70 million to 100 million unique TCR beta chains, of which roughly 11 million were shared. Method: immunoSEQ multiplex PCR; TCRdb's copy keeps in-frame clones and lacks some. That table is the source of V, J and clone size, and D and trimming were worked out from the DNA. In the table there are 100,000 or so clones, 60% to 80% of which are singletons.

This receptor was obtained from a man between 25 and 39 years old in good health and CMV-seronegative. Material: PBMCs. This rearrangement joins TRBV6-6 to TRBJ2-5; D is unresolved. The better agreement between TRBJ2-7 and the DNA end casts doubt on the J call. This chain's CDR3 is CASKLAQTDYEQYF. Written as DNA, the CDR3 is TGTGCCAGCAAATTAGCACAGACGGACTACGAGCAGTACTTC.